This T cell receptor (beta chain) was captured in a study of T cell repertoires in ileal Crohn's disease. Study in general: Postoperative therapy was given to about half: some eleven thiopurines, roughly 18 anti-TNF agents.

The study, taken as a whole, reports: Clonal expansions were more frequent in active smokers than non-smokers at surgery.

The germline gives CDR1 MNHNY, CDR2 SVGAGI (reference sequence). The junction had 11 bases not matched to a gene; V was cut back by 5 bases and J by 5 bases. CDR3 size: 15 residues. The protocol was immunoSEQ multiplex PCR, while the TCRdb copy is restricted to in-frame clones and leaves out a portion. The sample holds roughly 8,600 clones, 65% to 90% seen once. In the case of this clone: Antigen specificity is unknown.

This sample's time point: inflamed ileum from the surgical specimen. Input material: ileal tissue. This rearrangement joins TRBV6-6 to TRBJ2-7, with 8 bases aligning to TRBD2. This receptor was identified in an adult with Crohn's disease. CDR3 region: CASSTLPGGSDEQYF. Here the CDR3 DNA reads TGTGCCAGCAGTACCCTCCCGGGGGGGTCCGACGAGCAGTACTTC.